There are many counts of the clone carrying this T cell receptor (beta chain). This sample stems from a study of T cells after yellow fever vaccination. TCRdb re-analysed the 5' RACE reads in MiXCR, keeping a single row per CDR3 protein. The table has about 510,000 distinct CDR3 sequences, about a fifth seen once. CDR1 and CDR2 from the germline V gene are SGHRS and YFSETQ. The ends lost 4 bases at V and 12 bases at J; junction bases unmatched: 8. The CDR3 loop spans 15 amino acids. The source material was PBMCs, sampled around 3 weeks after the first yellow fever vaccination. The sequence was obtained from a man between 18 and 29 years old who received the YFV17D yellow fever vaccine. The rearrangement joins TRBV5-1 to TRBJ2-1; 15 bases align to TRBD2. This CDR3 reads CASSLGLAGGRVQFF. The CDR3, as DNA: TGCGCCAGCAGCCTGGGACTAGCGGGGGGCCGTGTGCAGTTCTTC. Full variable domain (outside the CDR3, taken from reference TRBV5-1 and TRBJ2-1): KAGVTQTPRYLIKTRGQQVTLSCSPISGHRSVSWYQQTPGQGLQFLFEYFSETQRNKGNFPGRFSGRQFSNSRSEMNVSTLELGDSALYLCASSLGLAGGRVQFFGPGTRLTVL.